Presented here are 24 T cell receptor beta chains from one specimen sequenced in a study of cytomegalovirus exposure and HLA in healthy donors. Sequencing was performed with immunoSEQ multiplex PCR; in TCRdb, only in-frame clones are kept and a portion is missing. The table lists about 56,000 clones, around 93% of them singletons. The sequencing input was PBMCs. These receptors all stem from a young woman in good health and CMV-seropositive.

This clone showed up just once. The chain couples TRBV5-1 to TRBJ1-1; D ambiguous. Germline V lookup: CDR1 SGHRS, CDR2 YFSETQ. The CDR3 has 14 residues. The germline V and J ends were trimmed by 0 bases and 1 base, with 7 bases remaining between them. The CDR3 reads CASSLVGANTEAFF. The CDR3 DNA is TGCGCCAGCAGCTTGGTGGGCGCGAACACTGAAGCTTTCTTT. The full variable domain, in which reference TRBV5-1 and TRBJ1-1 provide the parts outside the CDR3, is KAGVTQTPRYLIKTRGQQVTLSCSPISGHRSVSWYQQTPGQGLQFLFEYFSETQRNKGNFPGRFSGRQFSNSRSEMNVSTLELGDSALYLCASSLVGANTEAFFGQGTRLTVV.

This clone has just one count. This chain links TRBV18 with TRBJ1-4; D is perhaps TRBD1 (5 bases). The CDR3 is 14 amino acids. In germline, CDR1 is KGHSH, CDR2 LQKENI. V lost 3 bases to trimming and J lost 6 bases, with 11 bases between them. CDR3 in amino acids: CASSPIRGDEKLFF. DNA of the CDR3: TGTGCCAGCTCACCGATAAGGGGCGATGAAAAACTGTTTTTT.

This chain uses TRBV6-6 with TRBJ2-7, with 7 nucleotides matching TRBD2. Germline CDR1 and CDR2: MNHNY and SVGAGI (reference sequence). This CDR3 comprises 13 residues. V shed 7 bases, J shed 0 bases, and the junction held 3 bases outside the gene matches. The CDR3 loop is CASNLADSYEQYF. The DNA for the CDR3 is TGTGCCAGCAATCTAGCGGACTCCTACGAGCAGTACTTC.

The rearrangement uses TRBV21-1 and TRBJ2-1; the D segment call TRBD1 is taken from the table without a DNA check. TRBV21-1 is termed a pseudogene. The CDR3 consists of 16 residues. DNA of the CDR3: TGTGCCAGCAGCAAAGTCGGGACAGAGAACTACAATGAGCAGTTCTTC. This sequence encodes CASSKVGTENYNEQFF.

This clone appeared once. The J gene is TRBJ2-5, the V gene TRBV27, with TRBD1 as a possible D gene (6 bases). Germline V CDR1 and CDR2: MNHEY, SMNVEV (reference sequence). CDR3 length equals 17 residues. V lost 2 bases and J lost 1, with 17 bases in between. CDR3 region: CASSLGRQAAGQETQYF. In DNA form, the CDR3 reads TGTGCCAGCAGTTTAGGCCGACAGGCCGCGGGCCAAGAGACCCAGTACTTC.

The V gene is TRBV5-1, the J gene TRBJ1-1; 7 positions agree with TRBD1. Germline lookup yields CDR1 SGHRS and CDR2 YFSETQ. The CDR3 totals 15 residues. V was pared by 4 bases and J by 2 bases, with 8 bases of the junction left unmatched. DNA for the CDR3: TGCGCCAGCAGCCCCTCGACAGGGCGAAACACTGAAGCTTTCTTT. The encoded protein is CASSPSTGRNTEAFF.

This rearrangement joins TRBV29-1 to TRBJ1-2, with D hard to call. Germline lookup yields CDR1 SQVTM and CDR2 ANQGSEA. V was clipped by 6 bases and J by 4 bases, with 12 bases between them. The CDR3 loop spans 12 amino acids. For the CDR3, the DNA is TGCAGCGTCGTTTCGGGATTCTATGGCTACACCTTC. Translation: CSVVSGFYGYTF.

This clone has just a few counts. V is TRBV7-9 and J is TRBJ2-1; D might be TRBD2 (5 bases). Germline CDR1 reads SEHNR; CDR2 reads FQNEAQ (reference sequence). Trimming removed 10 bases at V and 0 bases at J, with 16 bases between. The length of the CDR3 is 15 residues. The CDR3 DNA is TGTGCCATACCGCCTACGGGGAGCTCCTACAATGAGCAGTTCTTC. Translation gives CAIPPTGSSYNEQFF. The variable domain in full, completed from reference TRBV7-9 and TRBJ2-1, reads DTGVSQNPRHKITKRGQNVTFRCDPISEHNRLYWYRQTLGQGPEFLTYFQNEAQLEKSRLLSDRFSAERPKGSFSTLEIQRTEQGDSAMYLCAIPPTGSSYNEQFFGPGTRLTVL.

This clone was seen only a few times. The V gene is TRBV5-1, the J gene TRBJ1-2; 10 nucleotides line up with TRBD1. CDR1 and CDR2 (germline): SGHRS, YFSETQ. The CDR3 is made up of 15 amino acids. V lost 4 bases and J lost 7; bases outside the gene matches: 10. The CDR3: CASSPGQGPLGGYTF. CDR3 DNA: TGCGCCAGCAGCCCGGGACAGGGGCCTTTAGGTGGCTACACCTTC.

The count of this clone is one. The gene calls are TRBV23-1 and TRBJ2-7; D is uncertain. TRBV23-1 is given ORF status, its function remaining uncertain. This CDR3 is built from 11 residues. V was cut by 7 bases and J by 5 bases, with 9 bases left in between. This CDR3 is CASNNADEQYF. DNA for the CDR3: TGCGCCAGCAATAACGCGGACGAGCAGTACTTC.

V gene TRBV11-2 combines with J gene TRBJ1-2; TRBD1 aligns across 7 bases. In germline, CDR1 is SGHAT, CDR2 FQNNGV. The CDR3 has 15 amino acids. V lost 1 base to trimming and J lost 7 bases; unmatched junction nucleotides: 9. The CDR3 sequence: CASSLADRDVSGYTF. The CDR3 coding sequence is TGTGCCAGCAGCTTAGCAGACAGGGATGTCTCTGGCTACACCTTC.

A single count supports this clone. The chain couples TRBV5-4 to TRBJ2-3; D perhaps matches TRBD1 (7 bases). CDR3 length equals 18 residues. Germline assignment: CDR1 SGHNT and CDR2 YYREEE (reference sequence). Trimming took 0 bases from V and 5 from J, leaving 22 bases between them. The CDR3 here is CASSLAGVSSGGRDTQYF. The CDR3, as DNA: TGTGCCAGCAGCTTGGCGGGCGTAAGTTCAGGGGGGAGAGATACGCAGTATTTT.

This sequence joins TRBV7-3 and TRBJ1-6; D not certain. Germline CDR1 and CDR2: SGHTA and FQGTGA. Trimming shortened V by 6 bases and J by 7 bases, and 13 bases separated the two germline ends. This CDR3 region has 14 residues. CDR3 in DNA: TGTGCCAGCAGTTCTAGTAGTTACAATTCACCCCTCCACTTT. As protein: CASSSSSYNSPLHF.

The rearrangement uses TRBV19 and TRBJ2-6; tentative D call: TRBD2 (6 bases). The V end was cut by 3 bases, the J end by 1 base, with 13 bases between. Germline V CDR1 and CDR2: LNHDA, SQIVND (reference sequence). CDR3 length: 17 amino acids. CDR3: CASSMSGAGSGANVLTF. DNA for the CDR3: TGTGCCAGTAGTATGTCGGGCGCGGGATCTGGGGCCAACGTCCTGACTTTC.

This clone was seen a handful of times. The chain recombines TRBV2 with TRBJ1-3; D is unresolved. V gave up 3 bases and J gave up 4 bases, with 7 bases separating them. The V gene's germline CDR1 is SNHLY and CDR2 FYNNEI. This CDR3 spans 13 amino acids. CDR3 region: CASSDERGNTIYF. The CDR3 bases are TGTGCCAGCAGTGACGAGAGGGGAAACACCATATATTTT. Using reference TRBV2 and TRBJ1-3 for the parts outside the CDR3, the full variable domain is EPEVTQTPSHQVTQMGQEVILRCVPISNHLYFYWYRQILGQKVEFLVSFYNNEISEKSEIFDDQFSVERPDGSNFTLKIRSTKLEDSAMYFCASSDERGNTIYFGEGSWLTVV.

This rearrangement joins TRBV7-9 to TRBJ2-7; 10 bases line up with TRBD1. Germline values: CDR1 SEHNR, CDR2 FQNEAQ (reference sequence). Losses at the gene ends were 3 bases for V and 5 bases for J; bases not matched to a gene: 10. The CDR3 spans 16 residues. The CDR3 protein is CASSFGGQGSSDEQYF. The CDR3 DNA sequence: TGTGCCAGCAGCTTCGGGGGACAGGGGTCTTCGGACGAGCAGTACTTC.

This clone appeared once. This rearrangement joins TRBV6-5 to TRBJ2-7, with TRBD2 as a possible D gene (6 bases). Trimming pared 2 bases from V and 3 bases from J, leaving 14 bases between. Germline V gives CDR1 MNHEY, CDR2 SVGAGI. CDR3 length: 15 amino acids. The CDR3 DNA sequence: TGTGCCAGCAGTTACGGCGCAGGAGGGGTCTACGAGCAGTACTTC. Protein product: CASSYGAGGVYEQYF.

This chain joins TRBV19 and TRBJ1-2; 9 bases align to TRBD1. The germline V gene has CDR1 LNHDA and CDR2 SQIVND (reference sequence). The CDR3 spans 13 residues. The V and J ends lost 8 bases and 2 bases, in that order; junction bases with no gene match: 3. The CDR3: CASGQGRNYGYTF. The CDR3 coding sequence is TGTGCCAGTGGACAGGGGAGGAACTATGGCTACACCTTC.

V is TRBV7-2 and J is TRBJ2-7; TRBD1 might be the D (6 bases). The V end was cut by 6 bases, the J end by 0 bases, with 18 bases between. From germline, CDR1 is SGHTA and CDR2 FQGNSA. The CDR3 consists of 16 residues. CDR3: CASSPSRTVLSYEQYF. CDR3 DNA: TGTGCCAGCAGTCCTTCCCGGACAGTCCTCTCCTACGAGCAGTACTTC.

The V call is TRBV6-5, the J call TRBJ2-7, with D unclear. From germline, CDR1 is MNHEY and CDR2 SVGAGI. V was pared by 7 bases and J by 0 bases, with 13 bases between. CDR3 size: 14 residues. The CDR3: CASMVGHSSYEQYF. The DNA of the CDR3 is TGTGCCAGCATGGTGGGTCACAGCTCCTACGAGCAGTACTTC.

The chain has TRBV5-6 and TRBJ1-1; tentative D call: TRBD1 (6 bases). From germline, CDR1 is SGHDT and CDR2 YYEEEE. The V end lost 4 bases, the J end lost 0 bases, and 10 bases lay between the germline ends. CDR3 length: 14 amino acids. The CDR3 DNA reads TGTGCCAGCAGCCGGGGACAAATGAACACTGAAGCTTTCTTT. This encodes CASSRGQMNTEAFF.

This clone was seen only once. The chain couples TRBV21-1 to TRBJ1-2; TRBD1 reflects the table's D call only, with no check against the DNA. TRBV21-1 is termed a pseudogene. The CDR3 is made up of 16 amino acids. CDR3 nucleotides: TGTGCCAGCAGCCCAGGGACAGACTCCGGGGCTTATGGCTACACCTTC. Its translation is CASSPGTDSGAYGYTF.

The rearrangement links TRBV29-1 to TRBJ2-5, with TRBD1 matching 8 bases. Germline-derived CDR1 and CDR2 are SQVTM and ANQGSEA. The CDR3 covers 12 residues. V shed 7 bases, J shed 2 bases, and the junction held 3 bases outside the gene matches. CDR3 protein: CSAQGAQETQYF. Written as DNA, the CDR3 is TGCAGCGCCCAGGGGGCTCAAGAGACCCAGTACTTC.

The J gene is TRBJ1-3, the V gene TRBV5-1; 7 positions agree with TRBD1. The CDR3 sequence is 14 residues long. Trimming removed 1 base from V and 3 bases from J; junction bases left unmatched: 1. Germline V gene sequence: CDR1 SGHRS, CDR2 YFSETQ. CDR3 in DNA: TGCGCCAGCAGCTTGCAGGGGGTTGGAAACACCATATATTTT. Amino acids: CASSLQGVGNTIYF.